This T cell receptor (beta chain) originates from a study of long-term antiretroviral therapy in people with HIV. In the study overall: When the earliest samples were collected, ART was typically delayed until CD4 counts fell. General study results and limits: Clones that had undergone expansion before ART dominated the repertoire at all time points.

Sequencing used immunoSEQ v3.0 at survey level. TCRdb's copy holds only in-frame clones and misses some; the assay was immunoSEQ multiplex PCR. The profile shows 35,000 or so clones, 80% to 90% of them singletons. Concerning this clone itself: Antigen: not known.

Germline loops: CDR1 MGHRA, CDR2 YSYEKL. The V gene lost 1 base and the J gene lost 4 bases, with 11 bases spanning the gap. CDR3 length: 14 residues. Sequencing was performed on unsorted PBMCs, taken 2.2 years after starting antiretroviral therapy. This chain joins TRBV4-1 and TRBJ2-7; D may be TRBD1 (6 bases). This TCR was sampled from a man aged 18 to 29 with HIV. CDR3 residues: CASSQADRPYEQYF. CDR3 bases: TGCGCCAGCAGCCAAGCCGACAGGCCGTACGAGCAGTACTTC.